The 19 T cell receptor beta chains listed next were all sequenced from one sample in a study of blood T cell repertoires in COVID-19 (dated by TCRdb to 2020 to 2022). Libraries were built with the immunoSEQ multiplex PCR assay. TCRdb took this table from immuneACCESS and kept in-frame rearrangements with V and J called. Such tables lack part of the clones; where checked against another copy, unresolved V genes explain under half of the gap, and the rest is unexplained. The sample yields 150,000 to 200,000 clones; around 84% were counted once. 3% to 4% of the sample goes to the ten largest clones. The sample taken for sequencing was peripheral blood. The receptors derive from a human donor with acute or convalescent COVID-19. The donor label of this sample is uncertain.

The CDR3 nucleotides read TGTGCCAGCTCCAATGACAGGGAAAGGAATGGCTACACCTTC. Its protein is CASSNDRERNGYTF. The gene calls are TRBV18 and TRBJ1-2, with TRBD1 identical over 7 bases. Losses at the gene ends were 6 bases for V and 6 bases for J; bases not matched to a gene: 10. Germline values: CDR1 KGHSH, CDR2 LQKENI. This CDR3 contains 14 residues.

The chain employs TRBV2 and TRBJ1-3, with no clear D. Between the trimmed V and J ends, which lost 2 bases and 2 bases, there was a span of 22 bases. The CDR3 is made up of 19 amino acids. Germline CDR1 reads SNHLY; CDR2 reads FYNNEI. For the CDR3, the DNA is TGTGCCAGCAGTGAAACGTCGCCGCTCTCGTCTGGCCCTGGAAACACCATATATTTT. Protein product: CASSETSPLSSGPGNTIYF.

This sequence joins TRBV19 and TRBJ1-1, with D perhaps matching TRBD1 (5 bases). The germline CDR1 and CDR2 sequences are LNHDA and SQIVND (reference sequence). The germline V and J ends were trimmed by 3 bases and 4 bases, with 12 bases remaining between them. CDR3 size: 14 residues. DNA for the CDR3: TGTGCCAGTAGTATGACGTCGACAGCCACTGAAGCTTTCTTT. Encoded protein: CASSMTSTATEAFF.

The rearrangement links TRBV7-6 to TRBJ1-1, with TRBD1 as a possible D gene (6 bases). Trimming shortened V by 3 bases and J by 2 bases, and 7 bases separated the two germline ends. Germline V gene lookup returns CDR1 SGHVS and CDR2 FNYEAQ. The CDR3 contains 13 residues. Written as DNA, the CDR3 is TGTGCCAGCAGCTTGGACAGAAACACTGAAGCTTTCTTT. Translated, it gives CASSLDRNTEAFF.

This rearrangement joins TRBV30 to TRBJ1-4; TRBD1 matches at 8 bases. CDR3 length equals 15 residues. V shed 0 bases, J shed 4 bases, and the junction held 4 bases outside the gene matches. Germline CDR1 reads GTSNPN; CDR2 reads SVGIG (reference sequence). In nucleotides, the CDR3 is TGTGCCTGGAGTGTCACAGGGGGTTTTAATGAAAAACTGTTTTTT. Its translation: CAWSVTGGFNEKLFF.

This chain connects TRBV19 to TRBJ2-1; 9 bases fit TRBD1. J lost 6 bases, V lost 7 bases, and 7 bases had no gene match. The V gene's germline CDR1 is LNHDA and CDR2 SQIVND (reference sequence). The CDR3 runs to 14 residues. The CDR3 sequence: CASNAGTGFNEQFF. The CDR3 DNA follows: TGTGCCAGTAACGCCGGGACAGGGTTCAATGAGCAGTTCTTC.

The V call is TRBV27, the J call TRBJ2-7, with 7 bases aligning to TRBD2. The length of the CDR3 is 16 residues. V lost 2 bases, J lost 0 bases, and 7 bases stayed unmatched. Germline CDR1 is MNHEY and CDR2 is SMNVEV (reference sequence). CDR3 nucleotides: TGTGCCAGCAGTTTAAGGGCAGGGAGGGACTCCTACGAGCAGTACTTC. This codes for CASSLRAGRDSYEQYF.

This clone has a handful of counts. This chain connects TRBV11-2 to TRBJ1-3; 12 nucleotides line up with TRBD1. The CDR3 has 17 residues. The V gene's germline CDR1 is SGHAT and CDR2 FQNNGV. The J segment lost 4 bases and the V segment lost 1 base, leaving 5 bases of the junction unmatched. The CDR3 nucleotides are TGTGCCAGCAGCTTAGTCCGGGACAGGGGGCCGGGAAACACCATATATTTT. Translating it yields CASSLVRDRGPGNTIYF.

Here the CDR3 DNA reads TGTGCCAGCAGCTTAAGTCAGGGGAAGAACACTGAAGCTTTCTTT. Protein product: CASSLSQGKNTEAFF. The chain combines TRBV7-9 with TRBJ1-1; TRBD1 might be the D (6 bases). The CDR3 consists of 15 residues. Germline CDR1 and CDR2: SEHNR and FQNEAQ (reference sequence). Trimming took off 2 bases at V and 1 base at J, with 11 bases between the two ends.

The chain has TRBV5-1 and TRBJ1-5, with 7 positions matching TRBD1. From germline, CDR1 is SGHRS and CDR2 YFSETQ. CDR3 length: 15 residues. Trimming removed 1 base from V and 10 bases from J; junction bases left unmatched: 11. CDR3 sequence: CASSLKTGTDFPQHF. Here the CDR3 DNA reads TGCGCCAGCAGCTTGAAGACCGGGACAGATTTTCCCCAGCATTTT.

The rearrangement links TRBV6-5 to TRBJ1-6, with 7 nucleotides matching TRBD1. J lost 10 bases, V lost 5 bases, and 5 bases had no gene match. The CDR3 sequence is 13 residues long. The germline CDR1 and CDR2 sequences are MNHEY and SVGAGI. The CDR3 DNA sequence: TGTGCCAGCAGTACAGGGGTTGGATCACCCCTCCACTTT. As protein: CASSTGVGSPLHF.

The sample holds one count of this clone. V and J are TRBV13 and TRBJ1-5; 7 nucleotides align to TRBD1. The CDR3 is made up of 16 amino acids. Germline V gene sequence: CDR1 PRHDT, CDR2 FYEKMQ (reference sequence). The ends lost 2 bases at V and 2 bases at J; junction bases unmatched: 6. The CDR3 here is CASSLQGGGGNQPQHF. CDR3 coding DNA: TGTGCCAGCAGCTTACAAGGGGGCGGAGGCAATCAGCCCCAGCATTTT.

This clone showed up just once. V and J are TRBV7-3 and TRBJ1-1, with a possible D match to TRBD1 (5 bases). The CDR3 covers 17 residues. The germline gives CDR1 SGHTA, CDR2 FQGTGA. Trimming stripped 1 base from V and 3 bases from J, with 18 bases between. CDR3 DNA: TGTGCCAGCAGCTTAAATGCCCCCACCGGGGGACACACTGAAGCTTTCTTT. Its translation is CASSLNAPTGGHTEAFF.

This chain joins TRBV15 and TRBJ1-1; no definite D call. V was trimmed by 8 bases and J by 1 base, leaving 5 bases between them. Germline V gene sequence: CDR1 LNHNV, CDR2 YYDKDF (reference sequence). CDR3 size: 11 residues. The CDR3 bases are TGTGCCACCGAGGGGAACACTGAAGCTTTCTTT. Amino acids: CATEGNTEAFF.

The rearrangement joins TRBV9 to TRBJ1-3; D uncertain. V dropped 4 bases and J dropped 0 bases, with 11 bases sitting between them. The CDR3 is 15 residues long. The germline V gene encodes CDR1 SGDLS and CDR2 YYNGEE. The CDR3 here is CASSREGNSGNTIYF. The CDR3 DNA reads TGTGCCAGCAGCCGGGAAGGCAACTCTGGAAACACCATATATTTT. Looking up the rest from reference TRBV9 and TRBJ1-3 gives the full variable domain: DSGVTQTPKHLITATGQRVTLRCSPRSGDLSVYWYQQSLDQGLQFLIQYYNGEERAKGNILERFSAQQFPDLHSELNLSSLELGDSALYFCASSREGNSGNTIYFGEGSWLTVV.

V and J are TRBV5-6 and TRBJ2-4; TRBD1 aligns across 9 bases. The V gene end was trimmed by 4 bases and the J gene end by 3 bases; junction bases not matched to a gene: 11. The germline gives CDR1 SGHDT, CDR2 YYEEEE. The CDR3 extends over 17 amino acids. The chain's CDR3 is CASSRVQGAINKNIQYF. CDR3 nucleotides: TGTGCCAGCAGCCGGGTACAGGGGGCGATTAACAAAAACATTCAGTACTTC.

This sequence joins TRBV24-1 and TRBJ1-5, with D tentatively TRBD1 (5 bases). V shed 8 bases and J shed 6 bases, with 13 bases lying between them. CDR3 size: 13 residues. Germline CDR1 is KGHDR and CDR2 is SFDVKD. CDR3 bases: TGTGCCACCATGGGACTGGGAAGTCAGCCCCAGCATTTT. Its protein product is CATMGLGSQPQHF.

V usage is TRBV18 and J usage is TRBJ2-7; the match to TRBD2 covers 7 bases. The trim removed 0 bases at V and 6 bases at J, leaving 8 bases unmatched. Germline V gene data show CDR1 as KGHSH and CDR2 as LQKENI. This CDR3 comprises 15 residues. The CDR3 nucleotides are TGTGCCAGCTCACCACCATGGGGGGGAAGCAGCGAGCAGTACTTC. This translates into CASSPPWGGSSEQYF. The full variable domain, completed using reference TRBV18 and TRBJ2-7, is NAGVMQNPRHLVRRRGQEARLRCSPMKGHSHVYWYRQLPEEGLKFMVYLQKENIIDESGMPKERFSAEFPKEGPSILRIQQVVRGDSAAYFCASSPPWGGSSEQYFGPGTRLTVT.

The rearrangement joins TRBV5-6 to TRBJ2-7, with 14 bases lining up with TRBD2. J lost 7 bases, V lost 4 bases, and 13 bases had no gene match. CDR1 is SGHDT, CDR2 YYEEEE, per germline. The CDR3 contains 17 residues. This CDR3 reads CASSLTGTSGGWREQYF. Written as DNA, the CDR3 is TGTGCCAGCAGCCTGACCGGGACTAGCGGGGGATGGAGGGAGCAGTACTTC.